These T cell receptor beta chains were read from a single sample in a study of blood T cell repertoires in COVID-19. Data came from immunoSEQ multiplex PCR; TCRdb stores just in-frame clones and leaves some out. The table has 150,000 to 200,000 clones, 86% seen once. Sequencing was performed on peripheral blood. These receptors originate from a man between 65 and 79 years old with acute or convalescent COVID-19. Both conserved end residues are part of each CDR3. Fields, in order: CDR3 length, J gene, V gene, CDR3 protein.

>15|TRBJ1-5|TRBV15
CATSRRDRASQPQHF
>14|TRBJ1-2|TRBV7-2
CASSLGLYEGGYTF
>15|TRBJ1-5|TRBV5-6
CASSFFRESNQPQHF
>10|TRBJ2-7|TRBV2
CASSYYEQYF
>14|TRBJ2-1|TRBV2
CASSLERAGGEQFF
>15|TRBJ1-4|TRBV15
CATSEGRATNEKLFF
>18|TRBJ2-3|TRBV24-1
CATSDPTPGTSGTDTQYF
>13|TRBJ1-1|TRBV14
CASSGTGGTEAFF
>13|TRBJ2-5|TRBV5-1
CASSGQGAETQYF
>13|TRBJ1-6|TRBV2
CASSDRGASPLHF
>12|TRBJ2-2|TRBV29-1
CSVDQDTGELFF
>12|TRBJ1-1|TRBV3-1/TRBV3-2
CASSPGTDKAFF
>14|TRBJ2-7|TRBV2
CASKPRERDYEQYF
>13|TRBJ1-6|TRBV6-5
CASRGLYNSPLHF
>13|TRBJ1-4|TRBV18
CAGRQGSDEKLFF
>14|TRBJ2-3|TRBV5-1
CATSGGGYTDTQYF
>15|TRBJ2-7|TRBV7-2
CASSLVTSSSYEQYF
>14|TRBJ2-1|TRBV29-1
CSVEPPDRGDEQFF
>13|TRBJ2-7|TRBV10-3
CATYGQGVKEQYF
>17|TRBJ1-4|TRBV4-2
CASSQVEGGATNEKLFF
>16|TRBJ2-3|TRBV15
CATTTRRGTGADTQYF
>14|TRBJ1-2|TRBV28
CASIVGQGVKGYTF
>16|TRBJ1-3|TRBV5-1
CASSFEGTFSGNTIYF
>12|TRBJ2-7|TRBV5-6
CASTRGSYEQYF
>15|TRBJ1-2|TRBV5-5
CASSPTPGQSYGYTF
>14|TRBJ2-1|TRBV19
CASSPGQGNNEQFF
>16|TRBJ2-5|TRBV19
CASSIVNYGRPETQYF
>15|TRBJ1-6|TRBV6-2/TRBV6-3
CASSYSINSNSPLHF
>13|TRBJ1-6|TRBV30
CAWSATGDSPLHF
>18|TRBJ2-5|TRBV18
CASSPGLAGASLRETQYF
>12|TRBJ1-1|TRBV29-1
CSVGSGGDEAFF
>14|TRBJ2-1|TRBV11-1
CASSRRGNSVEQFF
>15|TRBJ2-1|TRBV7-2
CASSIGRGSYNEQFF
>13|TRBJ2-1|TRBV11-3
CASTSGPYNEQFF
>12|TRBJ1-5|TRBV7-2
CASSSPGQPQHF
>13|TRBJ1-1|TRBV24-1
CATSDLQGRETFF
>15|TRBJ1-5|TRBV6-5
CASTYRGRGMEPQHF
>15|TRBJ1-4|TRBV7-2
CASSLGSGVGEKLFF
>16|TRBJ2-6|TRBV7-4
CASSPGQGKGANVLTF
>16|TRBJ2-7|TRBV6-1
CASSEARSSFPYEQYF
>17|TRBJ1-4|TRBV6-2/TRBV6-3
CASSYEAGLTTNEKLFF
>14|TRBJ1-2|TRBV18
CASSPGTGNYGYTF
>14|TRBJ2-1|TRBV5-1
CASSLVAQNNEQFF
>14|TRBJ2-5|TRBV5-5
CASSWTGVAETQYF
>12|TRBJ1-6|TRBV15
CATSRDGGNLHF
>15|TRBJ1-2|TRBV7-8
CASSLDGSTIYGYTF
>11|TRBJ1-1|TRBV25-1
CASRGATEAFF
>13|TRBJ1-2|TRBV2
CASTTLGGYGYTF
>18|TRBJ2-5|TRBV7-2
CASSSPGTSGVRQETQYF
>14|TRBJ1-5|TRBV28
CASRLRGSGQPQHF
>14|TRBJ2-2|TRBV3-1/TRBV3-2
CASSQDRGTGELFF
>14|TRBJ2-1|TRBV2
CASSEVKGENEQFF
>15|TRBJ1-5|TRBV10-1
CASPPPPGENQPQHF
>15|TRBJ2-1|TRBV7-3
CASSSGGAGHNEQFF
>14|TRBJ2-7|TRBV4-2
CASSQEFTGYEQYF
>15|TRBJ2-1|TRBV6-5
CASSSPRRARELQFF
>17|TRBJ1-4|TRBV4-2
CASSRAGRRATNEKLFF